This T cell receptor (beta chain) was captured by sequencing in a study of CD8+CD57+ T cells in acquired aplastic anemia. Study-level information: Mean yield of DNA from sorted CD4+ and CD8+ cells was roughly 3.2 ug.

There are 16 residues in the CDR3. Germline V CDR1 and CDR2: LNHNV, YYDKDF (reference sequence). The germline V and J ends were trimmed by 4 bases and 2 bases, with 15 bases remaining between them. Genomic DNA served as template for TCR beta VDJ and CDR3 profiling. TCRdb re-called the reads through MiXCR, storing one row per CDR3 protein. The table records around 190,000 distinct CDR3 sequences, about 50% of them present only once. Sequencing was done on patients that had shown CD8+CD57+ cell expansion by flow cytometry. Acquired aplastic anemia of severe grade affected all patients. This rearrangement joins TRBV15 to TRBJ1-3; D is possibly TRBD1 (6 bases). This TCR derives from a human donor with aplastic anemia. The sequenced sample consisted of sorted CD4+, CD8+, or CD8+CD57+ T cells (not recorded which) from PBMCs. The CDR3 sequence is CATSTHRDKPGNTIYF. The DNA of the CDR3 is TGTGCCACCAGCACACACCGGGACAAACCTGGAAACACCATATATTTT.